This T cell receptor beta chain comes out of a study of T cells in Graves' hyperthyroidism and ophthalmopathy. Study-wide results and limits: From stable hyperthyroidism, ophthalmopathy was set apart by a 13 V-J model. Blood samples included most of the expanded thyroid clonotypes exceeding 0.001.

About this clonotype itself: The antigen remains undetermined.

Newly diagnosed patients aged 18 to 65 had hyperthyroidism of under 2 months' duration. Template material for amplifying TCR beta CDR3 regions consisted of RNA transcripts. The TCR CDR3 was amplified in a first-round RT-PCR using the HTBI primer set. Using its own MiXCR run on the multiplex PCR reads, TCRdb lists one record per CDR3 protein. The data hold roughly 750,000 distinct CDR3 sequences, with 16% observed a single time. Germline lookup yields CDR1 DFQATT and CDR2 SNEGSKA (reference sequence). V was clipped by 5 bases and J by 6 bases; unmatched bases: 6. CDR3 size: 13 residues. The sequence came from a man between 18 and 35 years old with Graves' hyperthyroidism. Sequencing was carried out using blood. V usage is TRBV20-1 and J usage is TRBJ2-2; 7 nucleotides line up with TRBD1. This CDR3 is CSAFTGDPGELFF. The CDR3 region has the DNA TGCAGTGCTTTCACAGGGGATCCCGGGGAGCTGTTTTTT.